The clone carrying this T cell receptor beta chain showed up just a few times. This record belongs to a study of early T cells in non-severe SARS-CoV-2 infection. Per germline, CDR1 DFQATT and CDR2 SNEGSKA (reference sequence). The CDR3 length is 15 residues. The germline V and J ends were trimmed by 1 base and 10 bases, with 20 bases remaining between them. MiXCR was run by TCRdb on the 5' RACE reads, yielding one entry per CDR3 protein. The data contain tens of thousands of distinct CDR3 sequences, 5% to 6.5% of them singletons. The origin of this receptor is an adult who was a healthcare worker with PCR-confirmed SARS-CoV-2 infection or an uninfected control (not recorded which). The chain recombines TRBV20-1 with TRBJ2-1; possibly TRBD2 for D (7 bases). Sequenced material: whole blood. The CDR3 reads CSARVSRGASWEQFF. The CDR3 nucleotides are TGCAGTGCTAGAGTTTCTCGGGGGGCCAGCTGGGAGCAGTTCTTC.